Each of the 21 T cell receptor beta chains below was sequenced from the same sample in a study of cytomegalovirus exposure and HLA in healthy donors. The PCR used 60 Vbeta and 13 Jbeta primers. The repertoire was sequenced with immunoSEQ multiplex PCR; TCRdb's copy has only in-frame clones and lacks some. The table lists about 160,000 clones, approximately 81% of them singletons. Sequences were obtained from PBMCs. The receptors were gathered from a boy between 2 and 10 years old in good health and CMV-seronegative.

The chain employs TRBV20-1 and TRBJ2-1; D is undetermined. Germline V gives CDR1 DFQATT, CDR2 SNEGSKA (reference sequence). This CDR3 is 11 amino acids long. Trimming left V 5 bases short and J 7 bases short, with 9 bases between. The CDR3: CSAQNGNEQFF. In DNA, the CDR3 is TGCAGTGCTCAAAACGGTAATGAGCAGTTCTTC.

This rearrangement joins TRBV4-1 to TRBJ2-5, with 7 bases matching TRBD1. J was trimmed by 4 bases and V by 1 base; bases with no gene match: 6. The CDR3 is 15 residues long. Germline values: CDR1 MGHRA, CDR2 YSYEKL. CDR3 region: CASSQGQGETETQYF. The CDR3 region has the DNA TGCGCCAGCAGCCAAGGACAGGGAGAAACAGAGACCCAGTACTTC.

The chain joins TRBV7-6 to TRBJ1-2; D not resolved. Germline V gene sequence: CDR1 SGHVS, CDR2 FNYEAQ. Deletions cut 0 bases from V and 4 bases from J, with 12 bases between. The CDR3 is 15 amino acids. Here the CDR3 DNA reads TGTGCCAGCAGCTTAGCGGGGAGTGGTGGCTATGGCTACACCTTC. Its protein is CASSLAGSGGYGYTF. The complete variable domain, with remaining parts taken from reference TRBV7-6 and TRBJ1-2, reads GAGVSQSPRYKVTKRGQDVALRCDPISGHVSLYWYRQALGQGPEFLTYFNYEAQQDKSGLPNDRFSAERPEGSISTLTIQRTEQRDSAMYRCASSLAGSGGYGYTFGSGTRLTVV.

This chain joins TRBV18 and TRBJ2-7; 7 bases map to TRBD2. This CDR3 has 17 residues. Germline lookup yields CDR1 KGHSH and CDR2 LQKENI. After removal of 5 bases from V and 0 bases from J, the junction contained 13 bases not matched to a gene. The DNA for the CDR3 is TGTGCCAGCTCAGAAACCGCAACTAGCGCTAACTCCTACGAGCAGTACTTC. Amino acids: CASSETATSANSYEQYF.

This clone was found a few times. The chain is built from TRBV5-6 and TRBJ1-4; possibly TRBD1 for D (6 bases). The CDR3 is 13 residues long. Germline lookup yields CDR1 SGHDT and CDR2 YYEEEE. V dropped 4 bases and J dropped 8 bases, with 12 bases sitting between them. CDR3 sequence: CASSPGGQEKLFF. Here the CDR3 DNA reads TGTGCCAGCAGCCCGGGGGGCCAGGAAAAACTGTTTTTT.

The sample holds a few counts of this clone. The chain links TRBV28 to TRBJ2-3, with D tentatively TRBD2 (5 bases). The V and J ends lost 6 bases and 5 bases respectively, with 21 bases between them. Per the germline V gene, CDR1 is MDHEN and CDR2 is SYDVKM. This CDR3 region has 16 residues. In DNA form, the CDR3 reads TGTGCCAGCAGCCCCTCTACTAGACTGGGTGGAGATACGCAGTATTTT. Translation: CASSPSTRLGGDTQYF.

The chain employs TRBV10-3 and TRBJ1-1; TRBD1 is a possible D gene (5 bases). CDR3 length equals 13 residues. Between the trimmed V and J ends, which lost 7 bases and 0 bases, there was a span of 9 bases. The germline CDR1 and CDR2 sequences are ENHRY and SYGVKD. For the CDR3, the DNA is TGTGCCATCACGGACATTATGAACACTGAAGCTTTCTTT. Translating gives CAITDIMNTEAFF.

This clone was counted only a few times. This chain joins TRBV5-1 and TRBJ1-5, with 7 positions matching TRBD1. Germline V gene lookup returns CDR1 SGHRS and CDR2 YFSETQ. The CDR3 is made up of 15 amino acids. The J segment lost 4 bases and the V segment lost 2 bases, leaving 6 bases of the junction unmatched. CDR3 sequence (DNA): TGCGCCAGCAGCTTATCAGGGGGTGGGAATCAGCCCCAGCATTTT. The encoded protein is CASSLSGGGNQPQHF.

The V gene is TRBV14, the J gene TRBJ2-7; TRBD1 agrees at 9 bases. The germline CDR1 and CDR2 sequences are SGHDN and FVKESK. There are 13 residues in the CDR3. Losses at the gene ends were 6 bases for V and 6 bases for J; bases not matched to a gene: 6. The CDR3 reads CASSGTGSLEQYF. The CDR3 bases are TGTGCCAGCAGTGGGACAGGGTCCCTCGAGCAGTACTTC.

The chain is built from TRBV7-8 and TRBJ2-2; tentatively, D is TRBD2 (6 bases). The CDR3 has 19 residues. Trimming took off 2 bases at V and 0 bases at J, with 19 bases between the two ends. CDR1 and CDR2 (germline): SGHVS, FQNEAQ. CDR3: CASSLPFGREVTNTGELFF. As DNA, the CDR3 is TGTGCCAGCAGCTTACCATTTGGCAGGGAGGTAACGAACACCGGGGAGCTGTTTTTT. Variable domain in full (rest from reference TRBV7-8 and TRBJ2-2): GAGVSQSPRYKVAKRGQDVALRCDPISGHVSLFWYQQALGQGPEFLTYFQNEAQLDKSGLPSDRFFAERPEGSVSTLKIQRTQQEDSAVYLCASSLPFGREVTNTGELFFGEGSRLTVL.

The chain couples TRBV28 to TRBJ2-7; D not certain. Trimming took off 2 bases at V and 2 bases at J, with 25 bases between the two ends. CDR1 MDHEN and CDR2 SYDVKM come from the germline V gene. CDR3 size: 19 residues. This CDR3 is CASSLTRPQERSVTYEQYF. CDR3 DNA sequence: TGTGCCAGCAGTTTAACCCGACCCCAAGAGAGGTCCGTTACCTACGAGCAGTACTTC. Full variable domain (remainder filled in from reference TRBV28 and TRBJ2-7): DVKVTQSSRYLVKRTGEKVFLECVQDMDHENMFWYRQDPGLGLRLIYFSYDVKMKEKGDIPEGYSVSREKKERFSLILESASTNQTSMYLCASSLTRPQERSVTYEQYFGPGTRLTVT.

The gene calls are TRBV28 and TRBJ2-5; 10 nucleotides match TRBD2. Germline lookup yields CDR1 MDHEN and CDR2 SYDVKM. V lost 5 bases and J lost 7; bases outside the gene matches: 13. The length of the CDR3 is 16 residues. DNA of the CDR3: TGTGCCAGCAGTCCCTCGCCTAGCGGGAGAATTGGGACCCAGTACTTC. Protein: CASSPSPSGRIGTQYF.

The DNA for the CDR3 is TGCGCCAGCAGCCGAGGACAGGGGGCAAATTCACCCCTCCACTTT. It encodes CASSRGQGANSPLHF. The V and J genes are TRBV4-1 and TRBJ1-6; 11 nucleotides match TRBD1. V gave up 4 bases and J gave up 7 bases; unmatched junction bases: 3. Germline CDR1 is MGHRA and CDR2 is YSYEKL. This CDR3 region has 15 residues.

This clone showed up just a few times. V and J are TRBV11-2 and TRBJ2-7; TRBD1 is a possible D gene (5 bases). The CDR3 sequence is 16 residues long. Per the germline V gene, CDR1 is SGHAT and CDR2 is FQNNGV. V was clipped by 2 bases and J by 6 bases, with 20 bases between them. This CDR3 reads CASSLWFQGPSSEQYF. In nucleotides, the CDR3 is TGTGCCAGCAGCTTATGGTTTCAGGGCCCGTCGTCCGAGCAGTACTTC.

The chain couples TRBV23-1 to TRBJ2-5, with a tentative D call TRBD2 (5 bases). Being an ORF, TRBV23-1 has a function that is uncertain. CDR3 length: 14 residues. V lost 2 bases and J lost 2, with 9 bases in between. DNA of the CDR3: TGCGCCAGCAGTCAAGCCGGGGTACAAGAGACCCAGTACTTC. Translating gives CASSQAGVQETQYF.

The V and J genes are TRBV2 and TRBJ1-1, with 10 bases that match TRBD1. This CDR3 contains 16 residues. Germline loops: CDR1 SNHLY, CDR2 FYNNEI. V lost 5 bases and J lost 4; bases outside the gene matches: 10. The CDR3 region is CASSRDRGQVGTEAFF. In nucleotides, the CDR3 is TGTGCCAGCAGTCGAGACAGGGGGCAAGTCGGCACTGAAGCTTTCTTT.

The rearrangement uses TRBV10-2 and TRBJ2-1; 13 nucleotides align to TRBD2. Trimming at V came to 8 bases and at J to 6 bases, leaving 13 bases not matched to a gene. The CDR3 has 17 residues. Germline-derived CDR1 and CDR2 are WSHSY and SAAADI. CDR3 amino acids: CASVERPGTSGINEQFF. Written as DNA, the CDR3 is TGCGCCAGCGTCGAGCGTCCCGGGACTAGCGGGATCAATGAGCAGTTCTTC.

This clone was detected a few times. This chain connects TRBV2 to TRBJ1-5; a weak D match, TRBD1 (6 bases). Germline CDR1 reads SNHLY; CDR2 reads FYNNEI. The CDR3 contains 16 residues. V was shortened by 4 bases and J by 6 bases, with 19 bases between the two germline ends. The CDR3: CASSVPSRQVPQPQHF. CDR3 nucleotides: TGTGCCAGCAGTGTTCCTTCACGACAGGTCCCTCAGCCCCAGCATTTT.

The chain combines TRBV4-1 with TRBJ2-5, with D possibly TRBD2 on 6 matching bases. The germline gives CDR1 MGHRA, CDR2 YSYEKL. Trimming cost V 4 bases and J 5 bases, with 20 bases left between them. The CDR3 length is 16 residues. CDR3 in amino acids: CASSPVERVPGETQYF. The CDR3 nucleotides are TGCGCCAGCAGCCCGGTCGAGCGGGTCCCCGGGGAGACCCAGTACTTC.

This chain links TRBV7-9 with TRBJ2-1, with 10 bases matching TRBD1. V was pared by 5 bases and J by 1 base, with 5 bases of the junction left unmatched. CDR1 is SEHNR and CDR2 is FQNEAQ in the germline V gene (reference sequence). The CDR3 loop spans 16 amino acids. CDR3 nucleotide sequence: TGTGCCAGCAGCAAAAGACAGGGGGCTTCCTACAATGAGCAGTTCTTC. It yields the protein CASSKRQGASYNEQFF.

This clone is a singleton in its sample. V usage is TRBV10-3 and J usage is TRBJ2-1; TRBD2 aligns across 7 bases. The ends lost 4 bases at V and 5 bases at J; junction bases unmatched: 17. The CDR3 is made up of 18 amino acids. CDR1 and CDR2 (germline): ENHRY, SYGVKD. CDR3 in DNA: TGTGCCATCAGTGCCGGGGGGAATTTCGCGGGAGATGACAATGAGCAGTTCTTC. Its translation is CAISAGGNFAGDDNEQFF.